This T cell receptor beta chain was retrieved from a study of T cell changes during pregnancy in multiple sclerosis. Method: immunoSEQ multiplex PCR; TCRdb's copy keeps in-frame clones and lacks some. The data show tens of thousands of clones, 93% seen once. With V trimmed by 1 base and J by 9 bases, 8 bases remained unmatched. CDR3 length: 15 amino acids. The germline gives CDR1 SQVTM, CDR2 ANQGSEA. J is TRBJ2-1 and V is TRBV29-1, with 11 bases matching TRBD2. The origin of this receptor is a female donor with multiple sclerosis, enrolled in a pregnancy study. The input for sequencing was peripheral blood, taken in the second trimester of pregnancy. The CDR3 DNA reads TGCAGCGTTGAAGTTACTAGCGGGAGTCAAAGTGAGCAGTTCTTC. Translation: CSVEVTSGSQSEQFF.